The next 20 T cell receptor beta chains were all read from a single sample in a study of molecular identifiers for immune sequencing clone quantification. TCRdb used MiXCR to reprocess the PCR reads, holding one entry per CDR3 protein. The profile shows approximately 630,000 distinct CDR3 sequences, roughly 23% of them singletons. The sequenced sample consisted of naive CD8+ T cells from blood, with Jurkat cell RNA spiked in. Subset given: FACS-sorted CD8+CD4-CCR7+CD45RA+ naive T cells. Every receptor here comes from a human donor in good health. Some libraries in this study had Jurkat cell RNA spiked in.

This clonotype was seen ten or more times. The rearrangement links TRBV7-6 to TRBJ2-5; the D is unclear. The germline V gene encodes CDR1 SGHVS and CDR2 FNYEAQ. Trimming removed 2 bases at V and 1 base at J, with 11 bases between. The CDR3 totals 15 residues. The CDR3 coding sequence is TGTGCCAGCAGCTTATATAATGAACTCCAAGAGACCCAGTACTTC. It yields the protein CASSLYNELQETQYF.

This clonotype was counted many times. V gene TRBV6-2 or TRBV6-3 combines with J gene TRBJ2-3; D gene uncertain. The CDR3 runs 14 residues. Germline V gives CDR1 MNHEY, CDR2 SVGEGT. V lost 0 bases to trimming and J lost 0 bases, with 4 bases between them. CDR3: CASSYSTSTDTQYF. The DNA for the CDR3 is TGTGCCAGCAGTTACTCGACAAGCACAGATACGCAGTATTTT.

This clonotype turned up a few times. The chain is built from TRBV7-9 and TRBJ1-5, with 9 bases that match TRBD1. The V segment lost 6 bases and the J segment 5 bases; nucleotides outside the gene matches: 5. The germline CDR1 and CDR2 sequences are SEHNR and FQNEAQ (reference sequence). The CDR3 sequence is 14 residues long. The DNA for the CDR3 is TGTGCCAGCAGTCGGACAGGGGATGATCAGCCCCAGCATTTT. Amino acid sequence: CASSRTGDDQPQHF. The whole variable domain, remainder taken from reference TRBV7-9 and TRBJ1-5, is DTGVSQNPRHKITKRGQNVTFRCDPISEHNRLYWYRQTLGQGPEFLTYFQNEAQLEKSRLLSDRFSAERPKGSFSTLEIQRTEQGDSAMYLCASSRTGDDQPQHFGDGTRLSIL.

The V call is TRBV19, the J call TRBJ1-5; D ambiguous. The germline V gene encodes CDR1 LNHDA and CDR2 SQIVND (reference sequence). V shed 3 bases and J shed 3 bases, with 9 bases lying between them. CDR3 length: 14 amino acids. The chain's CDR3 is CASSISAYNQPQHF. The CDR3 DNA reads as TGTGCCAGTAGTATTTCGGCCTACAATCAGCCCCAGCATTTT.

Note on this clonotype: A clone one base away is much larger, so this may be a read error. It is likely a read error, because the conserved phenylalanine at the end of the CDR3 is missing. The genes are TRBV4-1 and TRBJ1-2; the D gene is possibly TRBD1 (6 bases). The CDR3 totals 16 residues. Looked up from germline, CDR1 is MGHRA and CDR2 is YSYEKL. Deletions cut 0 bases from V and 5 bases from J, with 16 bases between. This chain's CDR3 is CASSQDIGQTPYGYTI. DNA of the CDR3: TGCGCCAGCAGCCAAGATATTGGACAGACACCTTATGGCTACACCATC.

This clonotype showed up just a few times. The DNA of the CDR3 is TGTGCCAGCAGTGATCCTACCCGGGGGACAGGGAGCACTGAAGCTTTCTTT. It encodes CASSDPTRGTGSTEAFF. V and J are TRBV6-5 and TRBJ1-1; TRBD1 matches 9 bases. CDR1 MNHEY and CDR2 SVGAGI come from the germline V gene. V shed 5 bases and J 4 bases; nucleotides not matched to a gene: 14. The CDR3 is made up of 17 amino acids.

This rearrangement joins TRBV11-2 to TRBJ2-3, with D perhaps given as TRBD1 or TRBD2 (5 bases each). Looked up from germline, CDR1 is SGHAT and CDR2 is FQNNGV. The CDR3 contains 11 residues. Trimming took off 8 bases at V and 6 bases at J, with 9 bases between the two ends. CDR3 bases: TGTGCCAGCCAGAGGGGCGATACGCAGTATTTT. It yields the protein CASQRGDTQYF.

The CDR3 loop reads CASSKILVPYEQYF. CDR3 bases: TGTGCCAGCAGCAAGATCCTAGTTCCCTACGAGCAGTACTTC. This chain connects TRBV7-9 to TRBJ2-7; D uncertain. In germline, CDR1 is SEHNR, CDR2 FQNEAQ (reference sequence). This CDR3 is 14 amino acids long. Between the trimmed V and J ends, which lost 5 bases and 2 bases, there was a span of 13 bases. Together with reference TRBV7-9 and TRBJ2-7, the CDR3 gives the full variable domain: DTGVSQNPRHKITKRGQNVTFRCDPISEHNRLYWYRQTLGQGPEFLTYFQNEAQLEKSRLLSDRFSAERPKGSFSTLEIQRTEQGDSAMYLCASSKILVPYEQYFGPGTRLTVT.

Comment on this clonotype: This may be a read error: a much more frequent sequence differs by one nucleotide. The chain employs TRBV11-2 and TRBJ2-7, with unresolved D. This CDR3 spans 12 amino acids. The germline gives CDR1 SGHAT, CDR2 FQNNGV. The chain's CDR3 is CASSLVVYAQYF. Here the CDR3 DNA reads TGTGCCAGCAGCTTAGTTGTGTACGCGCAGTACTTC.

This sequence joins TRBV7-2 and TRBJ2-7; tentatively, D is TRBD2 (7 bases). The V and J ends lost 2 bases and 5 bases respectively, with 19 bases between them. This CDR3 has 16 amino acids. Germline CDR1 SGHTA, CDR2 FQGNSA. CDR3 protein: CASSLSAGAVVDEQYF. CDR3 nucleotides: TGTGCCAGCAGCTTATCCGCGGGGGCCGTTGTCGACGAGCAGTACTTC.

The genes are TRBV29-1 and TRBJ1-3; a possible D gene is TRBD1 (5 bases). There are 16 residues in the CDR3. V was cut by 6 bases and J by 0 bases, with 18 bases left in between. Germline values: CDR1 SQVTM, CDR2 ANQGSEA. CDR3 region: CSVLGLGPHSGNTIYF. The CDR3 DNA sequence: TGCAGCGTCCTAGGGTTGGGGCCTCACTCTGGAAACACCATATATTTT.

The chain uses TRBV5-1 and TRBJ2-1, with D unclear. This CDR3 is built from 13 residues. Germline V gene sequence: CDR1 SGHRS, CDR2 YFSETQ. Between the trimmed V and J ends, which lost 0 bases and 8 bases, there was a span of 9 bases. The CDR3 sequence is CASSLGLGDEQFF. In nucleotides, the CDR3 is TGCGCCAGCAGCTTGGGTCTAGGCGATGAGCAGTTCTTC.

This clonotype was detected a few times. This rearrangement joins TRBV4-2 to TRBJ1-1; no firm D call. CDR3 size: 13 residues. V was cut by 0 bases and J by 4 bases, with 6 bases left in between. The germline V gene encodes CDR1 LGHNA and CDR2 YNFKEQ. The CDR3 loop is CASSQEVGTEAFF. CDR3 nucleotides: TGTGCCAGCAGCCAAGAGGTGGGCACTGAAGCTTTCTTT.

This clonotype was counted at least ten times. The chain combines TRBV5-1 with TRBJ2-7, with D possibly TRBD2 on 6 matching bases. The CDR3 is 14 residues long. The V end was cut by 1 base, the J end by 6 bases, with 14 bases between. CDR1 is SGHRS and CDR2 is YFSETQ in the germline V gene. The chain's CDR3 is CASSLLDFGGEQYF. Written as DNA, the CDR3 is TGCGCCAGCAGCTTGCTAGACTTCGGGGGCGAGCAGTACTTC.

This clonotype has ten or more counts. The chain couples TRBV6-5 to TRBJ1-5; D perhaps matches TRBD1 (5 bases). Trimming shortened V by 2 bases and J by 6 bases, and 11 bases separated the two germline ends. Germline-derived CDR1 and CDR2 are MNHEY and SVGAGI. The CDR3 length is 14 residues. DNA for the CDR3: TGTGCCAGCAGTTACGGGCAGGGTGGTCAGCCCCAGCATTTT. This encodes CASSYGQGGQPQHF.

This clonotype came up many times. This chain joins TRBV29-1 and TRBJ1-5; D is undetermined. V was cut by 3 bases and J by 6 bases, with 18 bases left in between. The CDR3 covers 15 residues. Germline CDR1 SQVTM, CDR2 ANQGSEA. Written as DNA, the CDR3 is TGCAGCGTTGAGCTTGGCCCCCCCTCAGGTCAGCCCCAGCATTTT. Residues: CSVELGPPSGQPQHF. The full variable domain, its missing parts supplied by reference TRBV29-1 and TRBJ1-5, is SAVISQKPSRDICQRGTSLTIQCQVDSQVTMMFWYRQQPGQSLTLIATANQGSEATYESGFVIDKFPISRPNLTFSTLTVSNMSPEDSSIYLCSVELGPPSGQPQHFGDGTRLSIL.

This clonotype was detected a few times. The CDR3 DNA follows: TGTGCCAGCTCACCGGTATCAGGAGCCCCGCTAGATACGCAGTATTTT. Protein sequence: CASSPVSGAPLDTQYF. This chain joins TRBV18 and TRBJ2-3, with no clear D. V was trimmed by 3 bases and J by 5 bases, leaving 18 bases between them. Germline V gene data show CDR1 as KGHSH and CDR2 as LQKENI. The CDR3 has 16 amino acids.

As for this clonotype: The conserved closing phenylalanine or tryptophan is absent in this CDR3, likely reflecting a read error. The chain uses TRBV30 and TRBJ2-1, with unresolved D. From germline, CDR1 is GTSNPN and CDR2 SVGIG (reference sequence). Trimming removed 0 bases at V and 6 bases at J, with 9 bases between. The CDR3 consists of 13 residues. In nucleotides, the CDR3 is TGTGCCTGGAGTGTATTTGCATTCAATGAGCAGTTCTCC. Translation: CAWSVFAFNEQFS.

The sample holds a few counts of this clonotype. The CDR3 region has the DNA TGCGCCAGCAGTGAGGGCCAGGAAAACACCGGGGAGCTGTTTTTT. The encoded protein is CASSEGQENTGELFF. The V and J genes are TRBV10-2 and TRBJ2-2; D is ambiguous. Germline V CDR1 and CDR2: WSHSY, SAAADI. This CDR3 has 15 amino acids. The ends were cut back, 2 bases at V and 2 bases at J, with 9 bases in the middle.

Comment on this clonotype: This likely came from a read error, as a far larger clone is one base away. The V and J genes are TRBV7-6 and TRBJ2-7, with D unresolved. This CDR3 has 12 amino acids. The ends were cut back, 2 bases at V and 5 bases at J, with 7 bases in the middle. Germline V gene lookup returns CDR1 SGHVS and CDR2 FNYEAQ. In DNA form, the CDR3 reads TGTGCCAGCAGCTTAATAGGGAACGAGCAGTACTTC. Its translation: CASSLIGNEQYF.